This TCR beta chain is drawn from a study of cytomegalovirus exposure and HLA in healthy donors. With 1 base removed from V and 6 bases from J, the gap between germline ends came to 18 bases. Germline-derived CDR1 and CDR2 are LNHDA and SQIVND (reference sequence). CDR3 length equals 16 residues. This PCR relied on a set of 60 Vbeta primers and 13 Jbeta primers. Generated by immunoSEQ multiplex PCR, the TCRdb table keeps only in-frame clones and is missing some. This table has around 150,000 clones, over 70% appearing once. The source is a woman aged 40 to 50 in good health and CMV-seronegative. The chain recombines TRBV19 with TRBJ1-1; D call uncertain. Input material: PBMCs. The CDR3 sequence is CASSIGSLAMRAEAFF. The CDR3 DNA reads TGTGCCAGTAGTATAGGATCCCTTGCAATGAGGGCTGAAGCTTTCTTT.